The rows below give T cell receptor beta chains drawn from one sample of a study of breast tumors, draining lymph nodes, adjacent tissues. Via MiXCR, TCRdb re-called the multiplex PCR reads, giving one row per CDR3 protein. The table lists about 270,000 distinct CDR3 sequences, roughly 31% of them singletons. The sequenced sample was axillary lymph node tissue. Receptor source: a female donor with breast cancer. Some clones in this sample may be carry-over from other donors' samples. Each CDR3 is given with its conserved first and last residue. Each record gives: J gene, D gene, clone size, V gene, CDR3 protein, CDR3 DNA. The D gene is left open where the match is weak. Clone size is given for some rows only: seen once, a few or many times, or a class if the clone is expanded.

TRBJ2-1 | TRBD2 | many | TRBV7-2 | CASSSHASGYNEQFF | TGTGCCAGCAGCTCTCATGCTAGCGGTTACAATGAGCAGTTCTTC
TRBJ2-1 | TRBD2 | many | TRBV19 | CASSMASGNYNEQFF | TGTGCCAGTAGTATGGCTAGCGGGAACTACAATGAGCAGTTCTTC
TRBJ2-1 | - | - | TRBV6-2/TRBV6-3 | CASSNFLARNEQFF | TGTGCCAGCAGTAACTTTCTAGCAAGGAATGAGCAGTTCTTC
TRBJ1-5 | - | many | TRBV12-3/TRBV12-4 | CASSFLDQPQHF | TGTGCCAGCAGTTTCTTGGATCAGCCCCAGCATTTT
TRBJ2-5 | - | - | TRBV29-1 | CSTQQGQETQYF | TGCAGCACCCAACAGGGCCAGGAGACCCAGTACTTC
TRBJ1-2 | TRBD1 | many | TRBV5-1 | CASSFEGTGYFYGYTF | TGCGCCAGCAGCTTCGAGGGGACAGGGTATTTCTATGGCTACACCTTC
TRBJ2-7 | TRBD2 | many | TRBV2 | CASAVTGGGEQYF | TGTGCCAGCGCAGTAACGGGGGGTGGCGAGCAGTACTTC
TRBJ2-2 | TRBD2 | many | TRBV20-1 | CSARVLAGPTGELFF | TGCAGTGCTAGAGTACTAGCGGGGCCGACCGGGGAGCTGTTTTTT
TRBJ2-7 | TRBD1 | - | TRBV30 | CAWSPKDRVTYEQYF | TGTGCCTGGAGTCCCAAGGACAGGGTGACCTACGAGCAGTACTTC
TRBJ2-1 | - | many | TRBV9 | CASSSSRQNNEQFF | TGTGCCAGCAGCTCCTCGCGGCAGAACAATGAGCAGTTCTTC
TRBJ1-2 | - | - | TRBV20-1 | CSARVGGYTF | TGCAGTGCTAGAGTAGGGGGCTACACCTTC
TRBJ2-5 | - | many | TRBV7-9 | CALRREARETQYF | TGTGCCCTTCGGAGGGAGGCAAGGGAGACCCAGTACTTC
TRBJ2-7 | TRBD2 | few | TRBV6-6 | CASRPAGPNGDYEQYF | TGTGCCAGCAGACCAGCGGGACCTAATGGGGACTACGAGCAGTACTTC
TRBJ1-1 | - | - | TRBV11-1 | CASSSETARTENTEAFF | TGTGCCAGCAGCTCCGAAACGGCCAGGACAGAAAACACTGAAGCTTTCTTT
TRBJ1-6 | - | - | TRBV7-9 | CASSQDLPGGGSSPLHF | TGTGCCAGCAGCCAAGATCTGCCCGGGGGGGGTAGTTCACCCCTCCACTTT
TRBJ2-1 | TRBD1 | many | TRBV5-4 | CASSSGTVPHNEQFF | TGTGCCAGCAGCTCCGGGACAGTCCCCCACAATGAGCAGTTCTTC
TRBJ2-3 | TRBD2 | - | TRBV6-2/TRBV6-3 | CASSYSKGLAGGDTQYF | TGTGCCAGCAGTTACTCGAAGGGACTAGCGGGCGGGGATACGCAGTATTTT
TRBJ2-5 | - | many | TRBV4-1 | CASSQLGVETQYF | TGCGCCAGCAGCCAACTAGGGGTAGAGACCCAGTACTTC
TRBJ1-2 | - | many | TRBV4-1 | CASSQLNGGYTF | TGCGCCAGCAGCCAATTAAACGGTGGCTACACCTTC
TRBJ2-2 | - | - | TRBV4-1 | CASSQEFQAANTGELFF | TGCGCCAGCAGCCAAGAATTTCAGGCCGCGAACACCGGGGAGCTGTTTTTT
TRBJ2-1 | - | few | TRBV11-3 | CASSLDMGGGLWDEQFF | TGTGCCAGCAGCTTAGATATGGGGGGAGGACTTTGGGATGAGCAGTTCTTC
TRBJ2-7 | - | many | TRBV11-1 | CASTPNQGIHEQYF | TGTGCCAGCACCCCCAACCAGGGGATCCACGAGCAGTACTTC
TRBJ1-4 | - | - | TRBV2 | CASTTFEKLFF | TGTGCCAGCACCACATTTGAAAAACTGTTTTTT
TRBJ2-1 | TRBD2 | many | TRBV10-1 | CARRTSGSGGYNEQFF | TGCGCCAGGAGGACTAGCGGGAGTGGGGGTTACAATGAGCAGTTCTTC
TRBJ1-2 | - | many | TRBV7-9 | CASSLGQTYGYTF | TGTGCCAGCAGCTTAGGCCAGACCTATGGCTACACCTTC
TRBJ1-6 | - | few | TRBV20-1 | CSATTGYSPLHF | TGCAGTGCTACCACGGGTTATTCACCCCTCCACTTT
TRBJ2-5 | TRBD2 | many | TRBV11-2 | CASSLEGVLAGTETQYF | TGTGCCAGCAGCTTAGAGGGGGTACTAGCGGGAACGGAGACCCAGTACTTC
TRBJ1-2 | TRBD1 | - | TRBV19 | CASGQGALYGYTF | TGTGCTAGTGGACAGGGGGCTCTCTATGGCTACACCTTC
TRBJ1-6 | - | many | TRBV11-2 | CASYFRGRGSSYNSPLHF | TGTGCCAGCTACTTTAGGGGTCGGGGGAGCTCCTATAATTCACCCCTCCACTTT
TRBJ1-4 | - | once | TRBV7-9 | CASSWGTINEKLFF | TGTGCCAGCAGCTGGGGGACAATTAATGAAAAACTGTTTTTT
TRBJ2-4 | - | - | TRBV29-1 | CSVGIAKNIQYF | TGCAGCGTTGGAATAGCCAAAAACATTCAGTACTTC
TRBJ1-1 | TRBD1 | once | TRBV5-1 | CASSLVRTGSNTEAFF | TGCGCCAGCAGCTTGGTACGGACAGGCTCGAACACTGAAGCTTTCTTT
TRBJ2-4 | TRBD1 | many | TRBV10-1 | CASSVRQGTKIAKNIQYF | TGCGCCAGCAGTGTAAGACAGGGAACCAAAATAGCCAAAAACATTCAGTACTTC
TRBJ2-5 | TRBD1 | - | TRBV19 | CASSILSGRGNETQYF | TGTGCCAGTAGTATCCTGTCTGGCAGGGGGAATGAGACCCAGTACTTT
TRBJ1-1 | - | - | TRBV2 | CASSGKPTEAFF | TGTGCCAGCAGTGGGAAACCCACTGAAGCTTTCTTT
TRBJ2-1 | - | many | TRBV29-1 | CSVVMFLRVDGNEQFF | TGCAGCGTTGTTATGTTTCTGAGAGTGGATGGCAATGAGCAGTTCTTC
TRBJ2-1 | - | many | TRBV7-8 | CASRLQTWSSYNEQFF | TGTGCCAGCAGACTTCAAACGTGGAGCTCCTACAATGAGCAGTTCTTC
TRBJ2-7 | TRBD1 | many | TRBV20-1 | CSADRVVSYEQYF | TGCAGTGCTGACAGGGTCGTCTCCTACGAGCAGTACTTC
TRBJ1-3 | TRBD1 | many | TRBV2 | CASSPDRDNTIYF | TGTGCCAGCAGTCCCGACAGGGACAACACCATATATTTT
TRBJ1-2 | - | - | TRBV29-1 | CGVGSGGGHGYTF | TGCGGCGTTGGGTCTGGGGGTGGCCATGGCTACACCTTC
TRBJ1-1 | - | few | TRBV10-3 | CAISSTDNTEAFF | TGTGCCATCAGCTCGACAGATAACACTGAAGCTTTCTTT
TRBJ1-6 | - | - | TRBV2 | CASSELQGSYNSPLHF | TGTGCCAGCAGTGAATTGCAGGGGTCCTATAATTCACCCCTCCACTTT
TRBJ2-5 | - | few | TRBV28 | CASSLKTATQYF | TGTGCCAGCAGTTTAAAGACAGCGACCCAGTACTTC
TRBJ2-7 | - | many | TRBV11-2 | CASSFGSRYEQYF | TGTGCCAGCAGCTTTGGTAGCCGCTACGAGCAGTACTTC
TRBJ2-3 | - | many | TRBV5-1 | CASSLPDTTDTQYF | TGCGCCAGCAGCTTGCCCGACACAACAGATACGCAGTATTTT
TRBJ2-1 | TRBD2 | many | TRBV5-1 | CASRETGFWTSGKYNEQFF | TGCGCCAGCAGAGAAACAGGTTTCTGGACTAGCGGGAAGTACAATGAGCAGTTCTTC
TRBJ1-6 | TRBD1 | many | TRBV27 | CASSFSGTGRSPLHF | TGTGCCAGCAGTTTCTCCGGGACAGGGCGTTCACCCCTCCACTTT
TRBJ2-4 | - | - | TRBV5-1 | CASSLQGGDIQYF | TGCGCCAGCAGCTTACAGGGGGGGGATATTCAGTACTTC
TRBJ1-5 | - | - | TRBV27 | CASSLSGGARNQPQHF | TGTGCCAGCAGTTTATCGGGAGGGGCGCGAAATCAGCCCCAGCATTTT
TRBJ1-2 | TRBD1 | many | TRBV6-5 | CASSYGRGQGGSYTF | TGTGCCAGCAGTTACGGCCGGGGACAGGGAGGCAGCTACACCTTC
TRBJ2-1 | TRBD2 | few | TRBV28 | CASRSDRTSGYNEQFF | TGTGCCAGCAGGAGCGATAGGACTAGCGGTTACAATGAGCAGTTCTTC
TRBJ2-7 | - | - | TRBV18 | CASSPGGLHDVYEQYF | TGTGCCAGCTCACCAGGAGGGCTACACGATGTCTACGAGCAGTACTTC
TRBJ2-5 | TRBD1 | many | TRBV20-1 | CSAPTGTGGTQYF | TGCAGTGCGCCAACCGGGACAGGGGGGACCCAGTACTTC
TRBJ2-7 | TRBD2 | - | TRBV6-2/TRBV6-3 | CASSSFTSGDYEQYF | TGTGCCAGCAGTTCCTTCACTAGCGGGGACTACGAGCAGTACTTC
TRBJ1-2 | - | few | TRBV28 | CASSLGGRYGYTF | TGTGCCAGCAGTTTGGGGGGGCGGTATGGCTACACCTTC
TRBJ2-7 | - | few | TRBV3-1 | CASTPNPGYEQYF | TGTGCCAGCACACCCAACCCAGGGTACGAGCAGTACTTC
TRBJ1-4 | TRBD1 | - | TRBV2 | CASSEGGLNEKLFF | TGTGCTAGCAGTGAAGGGGGCCTTAATGAAAAACTGTTTTTT
TRBJ2-4 | TRBD1 | - | TRBV19 | CASSAGQGAEAKNIQYF | TGTGCCAGTAGTGCGGGACAGGGGGCGGAAGCCAAAAACATTCAGTACTTC
TRBJ1-4 | TRBD1 | - | TRBV7-2 | CASRQGAEDEKLFF | TGTGCCAGCAGACAGGGGGCGGAAGATGAAAAACTGTTTTTT